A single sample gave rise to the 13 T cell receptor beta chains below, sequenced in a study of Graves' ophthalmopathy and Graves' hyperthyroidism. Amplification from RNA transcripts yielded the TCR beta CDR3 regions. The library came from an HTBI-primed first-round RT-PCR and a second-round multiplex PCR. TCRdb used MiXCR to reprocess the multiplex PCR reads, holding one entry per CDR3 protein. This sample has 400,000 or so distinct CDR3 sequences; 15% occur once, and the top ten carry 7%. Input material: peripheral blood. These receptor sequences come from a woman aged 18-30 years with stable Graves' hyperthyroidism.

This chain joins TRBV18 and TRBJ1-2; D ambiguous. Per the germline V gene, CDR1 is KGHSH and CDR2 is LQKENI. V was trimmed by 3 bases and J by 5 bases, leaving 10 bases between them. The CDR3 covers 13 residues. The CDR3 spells CASSPQRDYGYTF. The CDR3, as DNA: TGTGCCAGCTCACCCCAGAGGGATTATGGCTACACCTTC.

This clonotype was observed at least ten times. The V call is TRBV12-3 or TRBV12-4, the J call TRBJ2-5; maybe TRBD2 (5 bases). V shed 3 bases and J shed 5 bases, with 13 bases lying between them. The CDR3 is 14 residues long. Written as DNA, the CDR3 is TGTGCCAGCAGTTTGGAACTAGAACCGGAGACCCAGTACTTC. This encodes CASSLELEPETQYF.

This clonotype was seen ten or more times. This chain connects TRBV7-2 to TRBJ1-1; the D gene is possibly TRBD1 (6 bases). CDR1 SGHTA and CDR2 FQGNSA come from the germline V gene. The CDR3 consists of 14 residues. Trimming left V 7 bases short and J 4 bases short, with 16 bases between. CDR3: CASMIGGVGTEAFF. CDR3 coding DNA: TGTGCCAGCATGATAGGGGGGGTTGGCACTGAAGCTTTCTTT. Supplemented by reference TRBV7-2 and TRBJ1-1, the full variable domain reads GAGVSQSPSNKVTEKGKDVELRCDPISGHTALYWYRQSLGQGLEFLIYFQGNSAPDKSGLPSDRFSAERTGGSVSTLTIQRTQQEDSAVYLCASMIGGVGTEAFFGQGTRLTVV.

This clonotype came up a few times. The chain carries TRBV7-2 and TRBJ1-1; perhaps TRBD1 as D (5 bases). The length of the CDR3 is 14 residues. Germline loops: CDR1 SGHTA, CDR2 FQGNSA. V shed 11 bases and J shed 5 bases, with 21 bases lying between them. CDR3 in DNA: TGTGCCGGCAACTTAGACCCGGGGGTTACTGAAGCTTTCTTT. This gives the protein CAGNLDPGVTEAFF.

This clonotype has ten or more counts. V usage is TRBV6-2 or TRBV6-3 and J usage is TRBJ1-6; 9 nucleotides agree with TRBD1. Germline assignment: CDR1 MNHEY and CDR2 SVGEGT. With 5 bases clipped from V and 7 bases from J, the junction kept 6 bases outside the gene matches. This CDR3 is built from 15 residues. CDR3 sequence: CASSPSGTGNSPLHF. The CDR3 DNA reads TGTGCCAGCAGTCCATCGGGGACAGGGAATTCACCCCTCCACTTT.

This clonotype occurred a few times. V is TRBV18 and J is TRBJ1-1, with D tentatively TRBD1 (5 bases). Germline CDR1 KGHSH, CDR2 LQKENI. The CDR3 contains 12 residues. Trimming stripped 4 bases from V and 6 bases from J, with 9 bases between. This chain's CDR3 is CASSRRVSEAFF. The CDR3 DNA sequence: TGTGCCAGCTCACGCAGGGTGTCTGAAGCTTTCTTT. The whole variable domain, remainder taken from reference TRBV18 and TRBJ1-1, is NAGVMQNPRHLVRRRGQEARLRCSPMKGHSHVYWYRQLPEEGLKFMVYLQKENIIDESGMPKERFSAEFPKEGPSILRIQQVVRGDSAAYFCASSRRVSEAFFGQGTRLTVV.

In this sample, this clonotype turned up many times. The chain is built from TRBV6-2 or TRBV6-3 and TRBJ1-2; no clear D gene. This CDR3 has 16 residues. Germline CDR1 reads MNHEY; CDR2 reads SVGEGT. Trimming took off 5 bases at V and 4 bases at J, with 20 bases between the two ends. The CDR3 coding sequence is TGTGCCAGCAGTCCCCTGAGCGGGAGGGAGGTCTATGGCTACACCTTC. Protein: CASSPLSGREVYGYTF.

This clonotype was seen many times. The CDR3 loop reads CATSDTAGGTEAFF. The CDR3 DNA is TGTGCCACCAGTGATACGGCAGGGGGCACTGAAGCTTTCTTT. The rearrangement joins TRBV24-1 to TRBJ1-1, with 7 bases matching TRBD1. Germline V gene data show CDR1 as KGHDR and CDR2 as SFDVKD. There are 14 residues in the CDR3. With V trimmed by 3 bases and J by 4 bases, 4 bases remained unmatched.

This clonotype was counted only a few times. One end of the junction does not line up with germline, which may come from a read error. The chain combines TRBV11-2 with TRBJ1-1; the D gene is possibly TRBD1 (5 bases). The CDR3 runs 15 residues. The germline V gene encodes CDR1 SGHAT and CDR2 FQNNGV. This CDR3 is CASRHPWGPYTEALF. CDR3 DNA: TGTGCCAGCAGGCACCCGTGGGGACCATACACTGAAGCTCTCTTT.

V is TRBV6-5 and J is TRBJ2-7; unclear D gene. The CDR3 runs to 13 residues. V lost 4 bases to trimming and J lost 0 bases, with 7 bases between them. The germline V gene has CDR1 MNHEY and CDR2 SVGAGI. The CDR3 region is CASSSISSYEQYF. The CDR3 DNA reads TGTGCCAGCAGTTCCATTAGCTCCTACGAGCAGTACTTC.

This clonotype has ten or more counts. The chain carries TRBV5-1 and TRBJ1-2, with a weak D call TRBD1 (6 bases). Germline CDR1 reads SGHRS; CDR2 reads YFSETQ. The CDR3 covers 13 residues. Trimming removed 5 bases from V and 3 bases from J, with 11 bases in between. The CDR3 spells CASRIAGDYGYTF. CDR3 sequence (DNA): TGCGCCAGCAGGATTGCAGGGGACTATGGCTACACCTTC. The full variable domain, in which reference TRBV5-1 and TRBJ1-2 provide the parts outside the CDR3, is KAGVTQTPRYLIKTRGQQVTLSCSPISGHRSVSWYQQTPGQGLQFLFEYFSETQRNKGNFPGRFSGRQFSNSRSEMNVSTLELGDSALYLCASRIAGDYGYTFGSGTRLTVV.

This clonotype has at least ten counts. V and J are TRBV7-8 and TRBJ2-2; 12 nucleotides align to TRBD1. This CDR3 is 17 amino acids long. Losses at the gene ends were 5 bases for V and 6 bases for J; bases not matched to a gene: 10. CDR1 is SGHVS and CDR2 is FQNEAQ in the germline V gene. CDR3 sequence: CASSPWRDRGPSGELFF. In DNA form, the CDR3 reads TGTGCCAGCAGCCCGTGGCGGGACAGGGGGCCTTCCGGGGAGCTGTTTTTT.

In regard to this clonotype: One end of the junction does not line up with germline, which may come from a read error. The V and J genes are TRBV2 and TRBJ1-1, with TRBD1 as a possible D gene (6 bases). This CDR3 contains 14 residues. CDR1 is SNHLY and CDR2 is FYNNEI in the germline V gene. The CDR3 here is CASSFDKGDTEACF. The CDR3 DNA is TGTGCCAGCAGTTTTGATAAAGGGGACACTGAAGCTTGCTTT. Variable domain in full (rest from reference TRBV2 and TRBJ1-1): EPEVTQTPSHQVTQMGQEVILRCVPISNHLYFYWYRQILGQKVEFLVSFYNNEISEKSEIFDDQFSVERPDGSNFTLKIRSTKLEDSAMYFCASSFDKGDTEACFGQGTRLTVV.